The rows below give T cell receptor beta chains drawn from one sample of a study of cytomegalovirus exposure and HLA in healthy donors. The assay was immunoSEQ multiplex PCR, and TCRdb's table has in-frame clones only and misses some. This specimen shows roughly 140,000 clones; the ten leading clones hold 0.8% to 1%. Sequences were obtained from PBMCs. Receptors were obtained from a male donor in good health and CMV-seronegative. The CDR3 runs from the conserved cysteine through the conserved F or W. The order of the fields is J gene, D gene, V gene, CDR3 protein, CDR3 DNA. A D gene is named only where the DNA matches it firmly.

TRBJ1-5,NA,TRBV30,CAWSEIRGNQPQHF,TGTGCCTGGAGTGAGATACGGGGCAATCAGCCCCAGCATTTT
TRBJ1-1,NA,TRBV30,CAWSRGTEAFF,TGTGCCTGGAGTCGGGGGACTGAAGCTTTCTTT
TRBJ2-2,TRBD1,TRBV29-1,CSVEGTAFNTGELFF,TGCAGCGTTGAGGGGACAGCATTTAACACCGGGGAGCTGTTTTTT
TRBJ1-1,TRBD1,TRBV18,CASSRDRDSEAFF,TGTGCCAGCTCACGGGACAGGGACTCTGAAGCTTTCTTT
TRBJ1-2,TRBD1,TRBV4-3,CASSQEDRGNGYTF,TGCGCCAGCAGCCAAGAAGACAGGGGAAATGGCTACACCTTC
TRBJ2-1,NA,TRBV6-6,CASSYGQGLNEQFF,TGTGCCAGCAGTTACGGGCAGGGGCTGAATGAGCAGTTCTTC
TRBJ2-5,TRBD1,TRBV5-8,CASSLGDRGETQYF,TGTGCCAGCAGCTTAGGGGACAGGGGAGAGACCCAGTACTTC
TRBJ2-7,NA,TRBV18,CASSPPAGSYEQYF,TGTGCCAGCTCACCACCGGCGGGATCCTACGAGCAGTACTTC
TRBJ2-1,TRBD2,TRBV7-8,CASSPSGRTYNEQFF,TGTGCCAGCAGCCCTAGCGGGAGGACCTACAATGAGCAGTTCTTC
TRBJ1-3,TRBD1,TRBV30,CAWSYGTGTRGRSGNTIYF,TGTGCCTGGAGTTACGGGACAGGCACGAGAGGACGCTCTGGAAACACCATATATTTT
TRBJ2-1,TRBD2,TRBV6-5,CASSLRREGEQFF,TGTGCCAGCAGTTTACGGCGGGAGGGGGAGCAGTTCTTC
TRBJ2-1,NA,TRBV19,CASSLIGGVNEQFF,TGTGCCAGTAGTCTGATTGGAGGGGTCAATGAGCAGTTCTTC
TRBJ2-7,NA,TRBV7-9,CASSLEGVPGRDAYEQYF,TGTGCCAGCAGCTTAGAAGGAGTGCCGGGCAGGGATGCCTACGAGCAGTACTTC
TRBJ2-7,NA,TRBV7-9,CASSSTGGQSGGYYEQYF,TGTGCCAGCAGCTCTACCGGGGGGCAATCCGGGGGCTACTACGAGCAGTACTTC
TRBJ2-5,NA,TRBV15,CATSRRRTGFEQETQYF,TGTGCCACCAGCAGACGACGGACGGGGTTCGAGCAAGAGACCCAGTACTTC
TRBJ1-2,TRBD1,TRBV27,CASSLTGVLYGYTF,TGTGCCAGCAGTTTGACAGGGGTTCTCTATGGCTACACCTTC
TRBJ2-3,TRBD2,TRBV13,CASRRLAGTWTDTQYF,TGTGCCAGCAGGAGGCTAGCGGGAACGTGGACGGATACGCAGTATTTT
TRBJ2-5,TRBD1,TRBV9,CASSVLFGRGQETQYF,TGTGCCAGCAGCGTCCTATTCGGCAGGGGGCAAGAGACCCAGTACTTC
TRBJ2-1,NA,TRBV11-2,CASSLQRRGLNEQFF,TGTGCCAGCAGCCTACAGCGTAGGGGCCTCAATGAGCAGTTCTTC
TRBJ1-1,NA,TRBV5-1,CASSLERGGNTEAFF,TGCGCCAGCAGCTTGGAACGGGGGGGGAACACTGAAGCTTTCTTT
TRBJ1-2,NA,TRBV30,CAWTDSYLSYGYTF,TGTGCCTGGACCGACTCCTATTTGAGCTATGGCTACACCTTC
TRBJ1-2,TRBD1,TRBV28,CASSPGIRQGLTYGYTF,TGTGCCAGCAGTCCCGGCATCCGACAGGGCCTAACCTATGGCTACACCTTC
TRBJ2-1,NA,TRBV9,CASSVVDSYNEQFF,TGTGCCAGCAGCGTAGTTGACAGCTACAATGAGCAGTTCTTC
TRBJ2-3,TRBD2,TRBV30,CAWSVRRGAADTQYF,TGTGCCTGGAGTGTAAGGCGGGGGGCTGCTGATACGCAGTATTTT
TRBJ1-5,NA,TRBV7-2,CASSLDGSVVEPQHF,TGTGCCAGCAGCTTAGACGGGTCCGTGGTGGAGCCCCAGCATTTT
TRBJ1-2,TRBD1,TRBV18,CASSPPGLTGDYGYTF,TGTGCCAGCTCGCCTCCTGGGTTGACAGGGGACTATGGCTACACCTTC
TRBJ1-5,NA,TRBV10-3,CAISDYGQPQHF,TGTGCCATCAGTGACTACGGTCAGCCCCAGCATTTT
TRBJ2-3,TRBD1,TRBV27,CASSLKGQGLADTQYF,TGTGCCAGCAGTCTAAAGGGACAGGGGCTGGCAGATACGCAGTATTTT
TRBJ1-1,NA,TRBV5-4,CASSLWGQANTEAFF,TGTGCCAGCAGCTTATGGGGGCAGGCGAACACTGAAGCTTTCTTT
TRBJ2-5,NA,TRBV6-1,CASLAPHVLGETQYF,TGTGCCAGCTTAGCACCCCATGTCCTCGGGGAGACCCAGTACTTC
TRBJ1-2,NA,TRBV4-2,CASSHRRLWGYTF,TGTGCCAGCAGCCATAGGAGATTGTGGGGCTACACCTTC
TRBJ1-2,NA,TRBV6-1,CASNRFSRQSYGYTF,TGTGCCAGCAATCGGTTTAGCCGACAGAGCTATGGCTACACCTTC
TRBJ2-7,NA,TRBV30,CAWSVNSHEQYF,TGTGCCTGGAGTGTGAACAGCCACGAGCAGTACTTC
TRBJ2-7,TRBD2,TRBV28,CASSLTPGLAGEEQYF,TGTGCCAGCAGTTTAACTCCGGGACTAGCGGGGGAGGAGCAGTACTTC
TRBJ1-1,NA,TRBV30,CAWEGGRNTEAFF,TGTGCCTGGGAAGGGGGTCGGAACACTGAAGCTTTCTTT
TRBJ2-1,TRBD1,TRBV6-1,CASRSGQGGYNEQFF,TGTGCCAGCAGGTCGGGACAGGGGGGCTACAATGAGCAGTTCTTC
TRBJ2-7,NA,TRBV2,CASSEYYEQYF,TGTGCCAGCAGTGAGTATTACGAGCAGTACTTC
TRBJ2-7,NA,TRBV5-1,CASSLAGEPYEQYF,TGCGCCAGCAGCTTGGCCGGGGAACCCTACGAGCAGTACTTC
TRBJ2-7,TRBD1,TRBV6-1,CASSVGTGKGEQYF,TGTGCCAGCAGTGTGGGGACAGGGAAGGGCGAGCAGTACTTC
TRBJ1-3,NA,TRBV6-5,CASSGEGIRNTIYF,TGTGCCAGCAGTGGAGAGGGTATAAGGAACACCATATATTTT
TRBJ1-1,TRBD1,TRBV30,CAWNRGASEAFF,TGTGCCTGGAACAGGGGGGCCTCTGAAGCTTTCTTT
TRBJ1-2,NA,TRBV2,CASTGGRYGYTF,TGTGCCAGCACGGGGGGCCGGTATGGCTACACCTTC
TRBJ2-2,NA,TRBV30,CAWSYSAGSGGELFF,TGTGCCTGGAGTTATAGTGCGGGATCGGGGGGGGAGCTGTTTTTT
TRBJ1-1,NA,TRBV14,CASSQRPQGLNTEAFF,TGTGCCAGCAGCCAACGACCTCAGGGGCTGAACACTGAAGCTTTCTTT
TRBJ2-7,TRBD1,TRBV6-1,CASRGTVSSYEQYF,TGTGCCTCGAGGGGGACAGTGAGCTCCTACGAGCAGTACTTC
TRBJ1-3,NA,TRBV5-6,CASSLLSGNTIYF,TGTGCCAGCAGCTTGCTCTCTGGAAACACCATATATTTT
TRBJ2-3,NA,TRBV4-2,CASSQEGLALDTQYF,TGTGCCAGCAGCCAAGAAGGGCTAGCGTTAGATACGCAGTATTTT
TRBJ1-5,NA,TRBV5-1,CASSLAGDTPLSNQPQHF,TGCGCCAGCAGCTTGGCCGGGGACACTCCTCTGAGCAATCAGCCCCAGCATTTT
TRBJ2-1,TRBD2,TRBV7-2,CASSLSGGAGNEQFF,TGTGCCAGCAGCCTTAGCGGGGGGGCCGGTAATGAGCAGTTCTTC
TRBJ1-2,NA,TRBV10-3,CAISTGQNNYGYTF,TGTGCCATCAGCACGGGACAAAATAACTATGGCTACACCTTC
TRBJ2-1,NA,TRBV13,CASSLRGSSYNEQFF,TGTGCCAGCAGCTTAAGAGGGAGCTCCTACAATGAGCAGTTCTTC
TRBJ1-2,NA,TRBV4-3,CASSQGTERVDGYTF,TGCGCCAGCAGCCAAGGGACTGAGAGGGTGGATGGCTACACCTTC
TRBJ1-1,NA,TRBV5-1,CASSLQLGTLGGTEAFF,TGCGCCAGCAGCTTGCAGCTGGGGACACTCGGGGGGACTGAAGCTTTCTTT
TRBJ1-5,NA,TRBV15,CATSLDRTSNQPQHF,TGTGCCACCAGCCTCGACAGGACCAGCAATCAGCCCCAGCATTTT
TRBJ1-2,NA,TRBV30,CAWSRQEAVYGYTF,TGTGCCTGGAGTCGACAGGAGGCGGTCTATGGCTACACCTTC
TRBJ2-1,NA,TRBV5-1,CASSLDAAGGNEQFF,TGCGCCAGCAGCTTGGATGCGGCCGGGGGAAATGAGCAGTTCTTC
TRBJ2-5,NA,TRBV5-1,CASSLAMVTKETQYF,TGCGCCAGCAGCTTGGCCATGGTTACTAAAGAGACCCAGTACTTC
TRBJ2-1,TRBD2,TRBV6-6,CASSASLAGGYNEQFF,TGTGCCAGCAGTGCATCACTAGCGGGGGGGTACAATGAGCAGTTCTTC
TRBJ1-2,TRBD1,TRBV18,CASSPRDSSFNYGYTF,TGTGCCAGCTCACCACGGGACAGCTCCTTTAACTATGGCTACACCTTC
TRBJ2-2,NA,TRBV6-1,CASLRGERAGELFF,TGTGCCAGCCTCAGGGGAGAGAGAGCCGGGGAGCTGTTTTTT